The following is a TCR beta chain sequence with its context. V lost 3 bases to trimming and J lost 0 bases, with 6 bases between them. CDR3 size: 14 residues. Per the germline V gene, CDR1 is LNHDA and CDR2 is SQIVND (reference sequence). TCRdb called the 5' RACE reads again in MiXCR, with one record for every CDR3 protein. Among under 20,000 distinct CDR3 sequences, roughly 29% were seen once, and the ten largest hold 30% to 40%. The record originates from a study of neurological immune-mediated disorders. For the unsorted libraries, 2 million PBMCs stored at -80 C served as input. The rearrangement joins TRBV19 to TRBJ1-3; D is ambiguous. The clonotype originates from a man in his forties or fifties with HTLV-1-associated myelopathy (HAM/TSP). The sequencing sample was made of PBMCs. CDR3 sequence (DNA): TGTGCCAGTAGTATGTTGAGCTCTGGAAACACCATATATTTT. It translates to CASSMLSSGNTIYF.